A selection of T cell receptor beta chains follows, all from one sample in a study of blood T cells in healthy people across ages. TCRdb independently ran MiXCR on the 5' RACE reads; one entry per CDR3 protein. The sample shows nearly 1 million distinct CDR3 sequences, approximately 50% of them seen only once. Sequencing was performed on blood. The receptors stem from a woman in her sixties in good health. CDR3s include the opening cysteine and the closing phenylalanine or tryptophan. A D gene is named only where the DNA matches it firmly. For some rows the clone size is stated as once, few or many, or as a class when expanded; others skip it.

cdr3_length: 15
v_call: TRBV6-1
j_call: TRBJ2-5
d_call: TRBD1
clone_size: .
cdr3_aa: CASSTHRGSSETQYF
cdr3_nt: TGTGCCAGCAGTACACACAGGGGGTCCTCGGAGACCCAGTACTTC

cdr3_length: 13
v_call: TRBV7-9
j_call: TRBJ2-5
d_call: .
clone_size: .
cdr3_aa: CASSKPDGYEQYF
cdr3_nt: TGTGCCAGCAGCAAGCCGGATGGCTATGAGCAGTACTTC

cdr3_length: 14
v_call: TRBV18
j_call: TRBJ1-2
d_call: .
clone_size: .
cdr3_aa: CASSHGTDGYGYTF
cdr3_nt: TGTGCCAGCTCACACGGCACCGACGGCTATGGCTACACCTTC

cdr3_length: 17
v_call: TRBV21-1
j_call: TRBJ2-1
d_call: .
clone_size: .
cdr3_aa: CASSTSRATSRANEQFF
cdr3_nt: TGTGCCAGCAGTACGAGCAGGGCTACCTCGAGGGCCAATGAGCAGTTCTTC

cdr3_length: 15
v_call: TRBV6-5
j_call: TRBJ2-4
d_call: .
clone_size: .
cdr3_aa: CASSYGGRTKNIQYF
cdr3_nt: TGTGCCAGCAGTTACGGAGGCCGAACCAAAAACATTCAGTACTTC

cdr3_length: 13
v_call: TRBV4-1
j_call: TRBJ1-1
d_call: .
clone_size: few
cdr3_aa: CASSQRLNTEAFF
cdr3_nt: TGCGCCAGCAGCCAAAGACTGAACACTGAAGCTTTCTTT

cdr3_length: 14
v_call: TRBV24-1
j_call: TRBJ2-3
d_call: TRBD2
clone_size: .
cdr3_aa: CATRSSGGGDTQYF
cdr3_nt: TGTGCCACCAGGTCGAGCGGGGGGGGAGATACGCAGTATTTT

cdr3_length: 13
v_call: TRBV7-9
j_call: TRBJ1-2
d_call: .
clone_size: .
cdr3_aa: CASTAGTSMGYTF
cdr3_nt: TGTGCCAGCACCGCCGGGACGTCTATGGGCTACACCTTC

cdr3_length: 15
v_call: TRBV14
j_call: TRBJ2-3
d_call: .
clone_size: few
cdr3_aa: CASSPFVLSLDTQYF
cdr3_nt: TGTGCCAGCAGCCCCTTTGTCCTAAGCTTGGATACGCAGTATTTT

cdr3_length: 16
v_call: TRBV9
j_call: TRBJ2-1
d_call: .
clone_size: .
cdr3_aa: CASSIKGSFSYNEQFF
cdr3_nt: TGTGCCAGCAGCATCAAGGGCAGTTTCTCCTACAATGAGCAGTTCTTC

cdr3_length: 11
v_call: TRBV11-2
j_call: TRBJ2-7
d_call: .
clone_size: .
cdr3_aa: CASSHLSEQYF
cdr3_nt: TGTGCCAGCAGCCACCTGAGCGAGCAGTACTTC

cdr3_length: 15
v_call: TRBV7-3
j_call: TRBJ2-7
d_call: TRBD1
clone_size: few
cdr3_aa: CASSLGQGDVYEQYF
cdr3_nt: TGTGCCAGCAGCTTGGGACAGGGGGATGTATACGAGCAGTACTTC

cdr3_length: 16
v_call: TRBV6-2/TRBV6-3
j_call: TRBJ1-4
d_call: .
clone_size: .
cdr3_aa: CASSYGGFLANEKLFF
cdr3_nt: TGTGCCAGCAGTTACGGCGGTTTTTTGGCTAATGAAAAACTGTTTTTT

cdr3_length: 15
v_call: TRBV5-1
j_call: TRBJ2-5
d_call: TRBD2
clone_size: many
cdr3_aa: CASSRTGTTQETQYF
cdr3_nt: TGCGCCAGCAGCCGGACCGGGACTACCCAAGAGACCCAGTACTTC

cdr3_length: 20
v_call: TRBV7-6
j_call: TRBJ2-3
d_call: .
clone_size: few
cdr3_aa: CASSSFAGPPVAARTDTQYF
cdr3_nt: TGTGCCAGCAGCTCCTTCGCGGGTCCCCCAGTTGCCGCCCGCACAGATACGCAGTATTTT

cdr3_length: 19
v_call: TRBV20-1
j_call: TRBJ2-5
d_call: TRBD2
clone_size: .
cdr3_aa: CSAREPGLANCRDQETQYF
cdr3_nt: TGCAGTGCCAGAGAACCGGGACTAGCGAACTGTAGGGACCAAGAGACCCAGTACTTC

cdr3_length: 16
v_call: TRBV28
j_call: TRBJ2-1
d_call: TRBD2
clone_size: .
cdr3_aa: CASSSNFQGLPDEQFF
cdr3_nt: TGTGCCAGCAGTTCCAATTTTCAGGGACTACCGGATGAGCAGTTCTTC

cdr3_length: 12
v_call: TRBV29-1
j_call: TRBJ1-4
d_call: .
clone_size: .
cdr3_aa: CSAKTGLEKLFF
cdr3_nt: TGCAGCGCGAAGACAGGTTTGGAAAAACTGTTTTTT

cdr3_length: 13
v_call: TRBV10-3
j_call: TRBJ1-4
d_call: .
clone_size: .
cdr3_aa: CASSDGENEKLFF
cdr3_nt: TGTGCCAGCAGTGACGGTGAAAATGAAAAACTGTTTTTT

cdr3_length: 20
v_call: TRBV5-1
j_call: TRBJ2-4
d_call: TRBD2
clone_size: once
cdr3_aa: CASSLVGRPGLAGAKNIQYF
cdr3_nt: TGCGCCAGCAGCTTGGTGGGCAGACCGGGACTAGCGGGAGCTAAAAACATTCAGTACTTC

cdr3_length: 21
v_call: TRBV28
j_call: TRBJ2-4
d_call: TRBD2
clone_size: few
cdr3_aa: CASRRQGRLAGGSPAKNIQYF
cdr3_nt: TGTGCCAGCAGGCGACAAGGAAGACTAGCGGGAGGAAGCCCAGCCAAAAACATTCAGTACTTC

cdr3_length: 14
v_call: TRBV6-1
j_call: TRBJ1-1
d_call: TRBD1
clone_size: few
cdr3_aa: CASSPTGANTEAFF
cdr3_nt: TGTGCCAGCAGTCCCACAGGGGCGAACACTGAAGCTTTCTTT

cdr3_length: 15
v_call: TRBV18
j_call: TRBJ1-5
d_call: .
clone_size: .
cdr3_aa: CASSPGSRGDQPQHF
cdr3_nt: TGTGCCAGCTCACCCGGGTCGAGGGGAGATCAGCCCCAGCATTTT

cdr3_length: 16
v_call: TRBV7-2
j_call: TRBJ2-4
d_call: .
clone_size: few
cdr3_aa: CASSLAGTALGNIQYF
cdr3_nt: TGTGCCAGCAGCTTAGCGGGAACAGCCCTCGGAAACATTCAGTACTTC

cdr3_length: 13
v_call: TRBV7-9
j_call: TRBJ2-1
d_call: .
clone_size: few
cdr3_aa: CASSPVVAEEQFF
cdr3_nt: TGTGCCAGCAGCCCTGTGGTAGCTGAAGAGCAGTTCTTC

cdr3_length: 16
v_call: TRBV6-5
j_call: TRBJ1-6
d_call: .
clone_size: .
cdr3_aa: CASSYTLGGAKSPLHF
cdr3_nt: TGTGCCAGCAGTTACACCCTCGGAGGGGCAAAGTCACCCCTCCACTTT

cdr3_length: 14
v_call: TRBV3-1
j_call: TRBJ1-1
d_call: .
clone_size: .
cdr3_aa: CASSQALENTEAFF
cdr3_nt: TGTGCCAGCAGCCAAGCTTTGGAGAACACTGAAGCTTTCTTT

cdr3_length: 14
v_call: TRBV7-8
j_call: TRBJ2-7
d_call: .
clone_size: .
cdr3_aa: CASSRPRSRYEQYF
cdr3_nt: TGTGCCAGCAGCCGTCCTAGGAGTCGTTACGAGCAGTACTTC

cdr3_length: 15
v_call: TRBV18
j_call: TRBJ2-5
d_call: .
clone_size: .
cdr3_aa: CASSPRVETPWTQYF
cdr3_nt: TGTGCCAGCTCACCAAGGGTTGAAACCCCGTGGACCCAGTACTTC

cdr3_length: 14
v_call: TRBV20-1
j_call: TRBJ1-2
d_call: TRBD1
clone_size: few
cdr3_aa: CSAGDRGGIYGYTF
cdr3_nt: TGCAGTGCTGGGGACAGGGGCGGTATCTATGGCTACACCTTC

cdr3_length: 15
v_call: TRBV6-2/TRBV6-3
j_call: TRBJ2-5
d_call: TRBD2
clone_size: .
cdr3_aa: CASRKAGVGWETQYF
cdr3_nt: TGTGCCAGCAGAAAGGCGGGAGTTGGATGGGAGACCCAGTACTTC

cdr3_length: 15
v_call: TRBV11-2
j_call: TRBJ2-7
d_call: TRBD2
clone_size: .
cdr3_aa: CASSLAGAAAYEQYF
cdr3_nt: TGTGCCAGCAGCCTCGCGGGAGCGGCAGCCTACGAGCAGTACTTC

cdr3_length: 15
v_call: TRBV27
j_call: TRBJ2-5
d_call: .
clone_size: once
cdr3_aa: CASSLSWGLQETQYF
cdr3_nt: TGTGCCAGCAGTTTATCCTGGGGCTTACAAGAGACCCAGTACTTC

cdr3_length: 15
v_call: TRBV28
j_call: TRBJ2-5
d_call: TRBD1
clone_size: few
cdr3_aa: CASTQGQGAKKTQYF
cdr3_nt: TGTGCCAGCACCCAAGGACAGGGGGCGAAGAAGACCCAGTACTTC

cdr3_length: 15
v_call: TRBV4-1
j_call: TRBJ2-5
d_call: TRBD2
clone_size: many
cdr3_aa: CASSQDGLAEETQYF
cdr3_nt: TGCGCCAGCAGCCAAGACGGACTAGCGGAAGAGACCCAGTACTTC

cdr3_length: 11
v_call: TRBV10-3
j_call: TRBJ2-7
d_call: .
clone_size: .
cdr3_aa: CAIRRSYEQYF
cdr3_nt: TGTGCCATTCGTCGGTCCTACGAGCAGTACTTC

cdr3_length: 16
v_call: TRBV5-1
j_call: TRBJ2-5
d_call: TRBD1
clone_size: few
cdr3_aa: CASSRTGTGVGETQYF
cdr3_nt: TGCGCCAGCAGCCGCACAGGGACAGGGGTCGGAGAGACCCAGTACTTC

cdr3_length: 15
v_call: TRBV7-9
j_call: TRBJ1-1
d_call: .
clone_size: once
cdr3_aa: CASSPPGRLNTEAFF
cdr3_nt: TGTGCCAGCAGCCCTCCGGGGCGGCTGAACACTGAAGCTTTCTTT

cdr3_length: 15
v_call: TRBV5-1
j_call: TRBJ1-2
d_call: .
clone_size: .
cdr3_aa: CASSSSLGGNDGYTF
cdr3_nt: TGCGCCAGCAGCTCATCCTTGGGAGGTAACGATGGCTACACCTTC

cdr3_length: 15
v_call: TRBV28
j_call: TRBJ2-3
d_call: .
clone_size: .
cdr3_aa: CASSTSGQGTDTQYF
cdr3_nt: TGTGCCAGCAGTACCTCGGGTCAAGGGACAGATACGCAGTATTTT

cdr3_length: 15
v_call: TRBV28
j_call: TRBJ2-5
d_call: .
clone_size: .
cdr3_aa: CASKGEAAYQETQYF
cdr3_nt: TGTGCCAGCAAGGGCGAGGCCGCCTACCAAGAGACCCAGTACTTC

cdr3_length: 14
v_call: TRBV28
j_call: TRBJ2-7
d_call: .
clone_size: .
cdr3_aa: CASSLFAEGYEQYF
cdr3_nt: TGTGCCAGCAGTTTATTCGCGGAAGGTTACGAGCAGTACTTC

cdr3_length: 14
v_call: TRBV2
j_call: TRBJ2-7
d_call: .
clone_size: .
cdr3_aa: CASKDAAASYEQYF
cdr3_nt: TGTGCCAGCAAGGACGCAGCCGCGTCCTACGAGCAGTACTTC

cdr3_length: 15
v_call: TRBV4-2
j_call: TRBJ2-1
d_call: TRBD2
clone_size: few
cdr3_aa: CASSFLPGAGNEQFF
cdr3_nt: TGTGCCAGCAGCTTCTTACCGGGAGCGGGGAATGAGCAGTTCTTC

cdr3_length: 15
v_call: TRBV9
j_call: TRBJ1-1
d_call: .
clone_size: .
cdr3_aa: CASSVDGSTGNEAFF
cdr3_nt: TGTGCCAGCAGCGTAGACGGGTCGACAGGTAATGAAGCTTTCTTT

cdr3_length: 13
v_call: TRBV27
j_call: TRBJ2-7
d_call: TRBD2
clone_size: .
cdr3_aa: CASSLREGYEQYF
cdr3_nt: TGTGCCAGCTCACTTCGGGAGGGGTACGAGCAGTACTTC

cdr3_length: 14
v_call: TRBV5-1
j_call: TRBJ2-7
d_call: .
clone_size: few
cdr3_aa: CASSWGDTIYEQYF
cdr3_nt: TGCGCCAGCAGCTGGGGGGACACCATATACGAGCAGTACTTC

cdr3_length: 14
v_call: TRBV9
j_call: TRBJ2-3
d_call: .
clone_size: .
cdr3_aa: CASSGRGYLDTQYF
cdr3_nt: TGTGCCAGCAGCGGAAGGGGGTATTTGGATACGCAGTATTTT

cdr3_length: 15
v_call: TRBV5-1
j_call: TRBJ2-7
d_call: .
clone_size: .
cdr3_aa: CASSLDGEFPYEQYF
cdr3_nt: TGCGCCAGCAGCTTGGACGGGGAATTCCCCTACGAGCAGTACTTC

cdr3_length: 15
v_call: TRBV7-2
j_call: TRBJ2-1
d_call: .
clone_size: .
cdr3_aa: CASSLWAQSYNEQFF
cdr3_nt: TGTGCCAGCAGCTTATGGGCGCAGTCCTACAATGAGCAGTTCTTC

cdr3_length: 14
v_call: TRBV20-1
j_call: TRBJ1-6
d_call: .
clone_size: .
cdr3_aa: CSARKGTYNSPLHF
cdr3_nt: TGCAGTGCTAGAAAGGGTACCTATAATTCACCCCTCCACTTT

cdr3_length: 14
v_call: TRBV20-1
j_call: TRBJ1-6
d_call: .
clone_size: once
cdr3_aa: CSARDAQGRSPLHF
cdr3_nt: TGCAGTGCTAGAGATGCGCAGGGGCGTTCACCCCTCCACTTT

cdr3_length: 18
v_call: TRBV9
j_call: TRBJ2-3
d_call: TRBD2
clone_size: .
cdr3_aa: CASSGSRGRAPSTDTQYF
cdr3_nt: TGTGCCAGCAGCGGGTCTCGCGGGAGGGCTCCCAGCACAGATACGCAGTATTTT

cdr3_length: 18
v_call: TRBV4-1
j_call: TRBJ2-7
d_call: .
clone_size: .
cdr3_aa: CASSQEHSFGRRRNEQYF
cdr3_nt: TGCGCCAGCAGCCAAGAGCATTCTTTCGGGCGCCGGAGGAATGAGCAGTACTTC

cdr3_length: 15
v_call: TRBV4-2
j_call: TRBJ2-7
d_call: TRBD2
clone_size: many
cdr3_aa: CASSHLAGLDYEQYF
cdr3_nt: TGTGCCAGCAGCCACCTAGCAGGACTAGACTACGAGCAGTACTTC

cdr3_length: 15
v_call: TRBV5-1
j_call: TRBJ2-7
d_call: .
clone_size: many
cdr3_aa: CASSLVSGSSYEQYF
cdr3_nt: TGTGCCAGCAGCTTAGTTTCCGGGAGCTCCTACGAGCAGTACTTC

cdr3_length: 14
v_call: TRBV7-9
j_call: TRBJ1-2
d_call: TRBD1
clone_size: few
cdr3_aa: CASSYRGIGYGYTF
cdr3_nt: TGTGCCAGCAGCTACAGGGGGATAGGGTATGGCTACACCTTC

cdr3_length: 18
v_call: TRBV4-2
j_call: TRBJ2-4
d_call: .
clone_size: .
cdr3_aa: CASSQEYQGPRSKNIQYF
cdr3_nt: TGTGCCAGCAGCCAAGAATATCAGGGGCCTCGTTCCAAAAACATTCAGTACTTC

cdr3_length: 14
v_call: TRBV28
j_call: TRBJ2-7
d_call: TRBD1
clone_size: few
cdr3_aa: CASSLYRGVYEQYF
cdr3_nt: TGTGCCAGCAGTTTGTACAGGGGGGTTTACGAGCAGTACTTC

cdr3_length: 11
v_call: TRBV29-1
j_call: TRBJ1-1
d_call: .
clone_size: few
cdr3_aa: CSVVMNTEAFF
cdr3_nt: TGCAGCGTTGTTATGAACACTGAAGCTTTCTTT